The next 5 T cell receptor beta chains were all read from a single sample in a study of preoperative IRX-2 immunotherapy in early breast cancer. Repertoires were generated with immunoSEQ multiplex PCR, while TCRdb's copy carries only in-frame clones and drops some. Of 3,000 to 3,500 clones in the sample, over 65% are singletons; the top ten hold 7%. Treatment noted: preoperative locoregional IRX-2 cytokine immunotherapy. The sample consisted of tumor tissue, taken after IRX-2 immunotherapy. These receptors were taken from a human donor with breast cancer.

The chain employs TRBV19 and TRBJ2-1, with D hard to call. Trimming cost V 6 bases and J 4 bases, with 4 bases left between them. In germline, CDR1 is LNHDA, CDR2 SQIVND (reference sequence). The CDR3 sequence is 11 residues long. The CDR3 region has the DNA TGTGCCAGTAGAAGTTACAATGAGCAGTTCTTC. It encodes CASRSYNEQFF.

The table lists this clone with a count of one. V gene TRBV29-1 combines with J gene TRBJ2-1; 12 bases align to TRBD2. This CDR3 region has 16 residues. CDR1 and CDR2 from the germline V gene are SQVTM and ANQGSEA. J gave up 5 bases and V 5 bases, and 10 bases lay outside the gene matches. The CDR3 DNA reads TGCAGCGTTCGCGGGCTAGCGGGAGGGCTCGACAATGAGCAGTTCTTC. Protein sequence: CSVRGLAGGLDNEQFF.

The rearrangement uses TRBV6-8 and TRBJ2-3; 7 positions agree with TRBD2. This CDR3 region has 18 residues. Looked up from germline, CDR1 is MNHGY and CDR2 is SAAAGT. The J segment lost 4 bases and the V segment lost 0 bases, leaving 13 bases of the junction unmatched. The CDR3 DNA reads TGTGCCAGCAGTTACTCGATCGTCCGCGCGGGAGATTCAGATACGCAGTATTTT. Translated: CASSYSIVRAGDSDTQYF.

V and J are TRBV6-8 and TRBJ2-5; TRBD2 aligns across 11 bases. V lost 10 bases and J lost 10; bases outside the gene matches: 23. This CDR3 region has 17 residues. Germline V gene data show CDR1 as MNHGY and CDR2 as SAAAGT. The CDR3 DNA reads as TGTGCCATCAGAGAAAAAAAAACTAGCGGGGGACCTACAATCCAGTACTTC. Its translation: CAIREKKTSGGPTIQYF.

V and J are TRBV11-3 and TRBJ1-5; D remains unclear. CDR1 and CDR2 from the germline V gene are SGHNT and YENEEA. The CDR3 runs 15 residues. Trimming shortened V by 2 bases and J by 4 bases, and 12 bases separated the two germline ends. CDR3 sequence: CASSLQAQANQPQHF. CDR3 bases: TGTGCCAGCAGCTTACAGGCGCAGGCGAATCAGCCCCAGCATTTT.